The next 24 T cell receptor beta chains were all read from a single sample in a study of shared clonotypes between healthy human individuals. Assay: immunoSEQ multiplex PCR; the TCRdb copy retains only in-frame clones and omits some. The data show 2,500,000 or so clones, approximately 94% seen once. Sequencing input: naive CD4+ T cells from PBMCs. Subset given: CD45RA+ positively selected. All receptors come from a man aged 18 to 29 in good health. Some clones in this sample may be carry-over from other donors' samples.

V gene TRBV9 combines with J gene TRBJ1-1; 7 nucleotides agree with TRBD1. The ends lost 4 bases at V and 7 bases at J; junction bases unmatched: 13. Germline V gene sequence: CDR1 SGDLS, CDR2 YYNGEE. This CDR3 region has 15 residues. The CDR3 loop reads CASSPLQGFGVEAFF. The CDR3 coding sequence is TGTGCCAGCAGCCCACTACAGGGGTTTGGGGTTGAAGCTTTCTTT.

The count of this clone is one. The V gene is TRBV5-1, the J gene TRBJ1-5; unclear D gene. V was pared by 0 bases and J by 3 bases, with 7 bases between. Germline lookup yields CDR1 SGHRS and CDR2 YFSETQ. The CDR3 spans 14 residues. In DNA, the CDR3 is TGCGCCAGCAGCTTGGGGGAGTTCAATCAGCCCCAGCATTTT. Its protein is CASSLGEFNQPQHF.

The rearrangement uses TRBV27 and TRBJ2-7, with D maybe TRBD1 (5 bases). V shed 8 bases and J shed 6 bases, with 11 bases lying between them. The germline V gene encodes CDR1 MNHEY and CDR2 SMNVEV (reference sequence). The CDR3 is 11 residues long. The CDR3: CASAEGAEQYF. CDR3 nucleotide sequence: TGTGCCAGCGCAGAAGGGGCCGAGCAGTACTTC.

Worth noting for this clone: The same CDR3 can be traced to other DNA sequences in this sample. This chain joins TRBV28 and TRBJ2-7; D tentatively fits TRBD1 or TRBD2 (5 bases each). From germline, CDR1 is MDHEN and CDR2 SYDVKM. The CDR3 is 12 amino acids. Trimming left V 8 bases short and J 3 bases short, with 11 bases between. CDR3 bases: TGTGCCAGCTCGCTGGGGGTCTACGAGCAGTACTTC. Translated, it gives CASSLGVYEQYF.

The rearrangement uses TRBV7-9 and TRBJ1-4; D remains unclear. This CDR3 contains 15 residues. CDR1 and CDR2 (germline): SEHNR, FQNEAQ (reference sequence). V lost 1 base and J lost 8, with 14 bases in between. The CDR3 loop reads CASSLEGRSGEKLFF. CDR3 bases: TGTGCCAGCAGCTTAGAGGGCCGGAGTGGGGAAAAACTGTTTTTT.

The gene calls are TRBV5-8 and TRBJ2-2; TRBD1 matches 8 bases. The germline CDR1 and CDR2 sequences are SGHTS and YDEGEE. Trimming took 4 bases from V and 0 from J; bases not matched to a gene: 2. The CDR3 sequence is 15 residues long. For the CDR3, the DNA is TGTGCCAGCAGCCGACAGGGGTCGAACACCGGGGAGCTGTTTTTT. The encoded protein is CASSRQGSNTGELFF.

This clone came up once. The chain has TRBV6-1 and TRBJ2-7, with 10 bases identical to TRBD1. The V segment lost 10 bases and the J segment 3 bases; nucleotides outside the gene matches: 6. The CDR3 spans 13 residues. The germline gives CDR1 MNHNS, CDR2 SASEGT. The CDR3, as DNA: TGTGCCAACGCGAGGGACAGGGGCTACGAGCAGTACTTC. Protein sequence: CANARDRGYEQYF.

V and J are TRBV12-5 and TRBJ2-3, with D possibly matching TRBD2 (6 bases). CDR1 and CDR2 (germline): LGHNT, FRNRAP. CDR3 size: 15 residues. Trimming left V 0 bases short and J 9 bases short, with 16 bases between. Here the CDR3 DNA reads TGTGCTAGTGGTTTGGTAACCCGGGACTCCTGGACGCAGTATTTT. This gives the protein CASGLVTRDSWTQYF.

CDR3 region: CASRSGRVGEQYF. The CDR3 nucleotides are TGTGCCAGCCGGTCAGGGCGTGTCGGCGAGCAGTACTTC. V and J are TRBV2 and TRBJ2-7, with D possibly matching TRBD1 (5 bases). The CDR3 covers 13 residues. The V end lost 8 bases, the J end lost 6 bases, and 17 bases lay between the germline ends. Germline V gene lookup returns CDR1 SNHLY and CDR2 FYNNEI.

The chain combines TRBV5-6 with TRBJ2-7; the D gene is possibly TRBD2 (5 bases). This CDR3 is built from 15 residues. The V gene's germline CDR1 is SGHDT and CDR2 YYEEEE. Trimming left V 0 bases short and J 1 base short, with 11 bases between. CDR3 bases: TGTGCCAGCAGCTTGGTCGGGGTGTGGTCCTACGAGCAGTACTTC. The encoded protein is CASSLVGVWSYEQYF.

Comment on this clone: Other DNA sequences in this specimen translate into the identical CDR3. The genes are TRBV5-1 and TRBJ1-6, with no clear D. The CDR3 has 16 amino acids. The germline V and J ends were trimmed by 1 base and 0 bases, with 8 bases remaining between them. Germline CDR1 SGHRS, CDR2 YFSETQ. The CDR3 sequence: CASSLSGSSYNSPLHF. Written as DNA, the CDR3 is TGCGCCAGCAGCTTGTCGGGGAGCTCCTATAATTCACCCCTCCACTTT.

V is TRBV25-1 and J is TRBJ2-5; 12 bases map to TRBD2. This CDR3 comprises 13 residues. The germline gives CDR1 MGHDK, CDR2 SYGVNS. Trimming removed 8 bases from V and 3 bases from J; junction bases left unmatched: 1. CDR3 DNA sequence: TGTGCCAGCGGACTAGCGGGAAAAGAGACCCAGTACTTC. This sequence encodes CASGLAGKETQYF.

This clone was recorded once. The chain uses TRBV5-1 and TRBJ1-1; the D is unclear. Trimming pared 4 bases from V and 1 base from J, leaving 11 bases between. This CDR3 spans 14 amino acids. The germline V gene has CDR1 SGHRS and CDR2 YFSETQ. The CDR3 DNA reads TGCGCCAGCAGCCAGCGGTCTAGGAACACTGAAGCTTTCTTT. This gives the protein CASSQRSRNTEAFF.

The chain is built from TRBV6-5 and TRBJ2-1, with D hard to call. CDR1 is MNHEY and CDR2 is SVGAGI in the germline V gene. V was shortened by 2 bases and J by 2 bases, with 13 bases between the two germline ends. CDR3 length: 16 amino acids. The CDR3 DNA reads TGTGCCAGCAGTTACCGGACCGCCAGAGCCTACAATGAGCAGTTCTTC. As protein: CASSYRTARAYNEQFF.

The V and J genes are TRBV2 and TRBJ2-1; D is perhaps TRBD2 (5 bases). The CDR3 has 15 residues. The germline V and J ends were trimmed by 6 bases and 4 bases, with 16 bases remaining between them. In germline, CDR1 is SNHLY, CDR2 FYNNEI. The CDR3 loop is CASSVSEPRYNEQFF. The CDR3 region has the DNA TGTGCCAGCAGCGTTAGCGAGCCAAGATACAATGAGCAGTTCTTC.

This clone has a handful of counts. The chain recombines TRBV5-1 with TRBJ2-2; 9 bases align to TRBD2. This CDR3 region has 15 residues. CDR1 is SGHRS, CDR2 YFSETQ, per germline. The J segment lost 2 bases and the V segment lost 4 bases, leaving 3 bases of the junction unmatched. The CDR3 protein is CASSGGLANTGELFF. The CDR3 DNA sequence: TGCGCCAGCAGCGGGGGACTAGCTAACACCGGGGAGCTGTTTTTT. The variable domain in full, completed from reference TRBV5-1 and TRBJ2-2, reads KAGVTQTPRYLIKTRGQQVTLSCSPISGHRSVSWYQQTPGQGLQFLFEYFSETQRNKGNFPGRFSGRQFSNSRSEMNVSTLELGDSALYLCASSGGLANTGELFFGEGSRLTVL.

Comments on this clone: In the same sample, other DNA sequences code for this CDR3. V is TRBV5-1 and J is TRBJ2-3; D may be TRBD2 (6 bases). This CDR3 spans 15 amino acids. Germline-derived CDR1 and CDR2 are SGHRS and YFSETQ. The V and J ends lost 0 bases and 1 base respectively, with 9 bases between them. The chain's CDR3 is CASSLVQRGTDTQYF. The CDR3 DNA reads TGCGCCAGCAGCTTGGTACAGCGGGGCACAGATACGCAGTATTTT.

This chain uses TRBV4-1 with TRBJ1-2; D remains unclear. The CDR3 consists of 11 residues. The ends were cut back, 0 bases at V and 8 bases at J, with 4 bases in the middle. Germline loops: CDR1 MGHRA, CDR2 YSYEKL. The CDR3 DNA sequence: TGCGCCAGCAGCCAAGATGGGGGCTACACCTTC. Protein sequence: CASSQDGGYTF.

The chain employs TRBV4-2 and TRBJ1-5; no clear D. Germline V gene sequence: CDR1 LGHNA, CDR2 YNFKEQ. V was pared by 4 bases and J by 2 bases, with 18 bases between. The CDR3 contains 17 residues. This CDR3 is CASSPRRQTTGNQPQHF. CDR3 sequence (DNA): TGTGCCAGCAGCCCCAGGCGGCAGACCACCGGCAATCAGCCCCAGCATTTT.

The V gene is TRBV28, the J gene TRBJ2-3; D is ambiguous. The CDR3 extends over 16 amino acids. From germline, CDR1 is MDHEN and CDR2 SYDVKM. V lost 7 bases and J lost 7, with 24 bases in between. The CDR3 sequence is CASTGSGSPSSYTQYF. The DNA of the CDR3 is TGTGCCAGCACTGGGTCCGGGTCTCCCTCAAGTTATACGCAGTATTTT. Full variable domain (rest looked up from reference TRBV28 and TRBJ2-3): DVKVTQSSRYLVKRTGEKVFLECVQDMDHENMFWYRQDPGLGLRLIYFSYDVKMKEKGDIPEGYSVSREKKERFSLILESASTNQTSMYLCASTGSGSPSSYTQYFGPGTRLTVL.

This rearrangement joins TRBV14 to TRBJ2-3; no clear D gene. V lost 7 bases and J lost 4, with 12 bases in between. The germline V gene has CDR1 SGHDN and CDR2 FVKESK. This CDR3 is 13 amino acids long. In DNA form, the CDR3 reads TGTGCCAGCACCCCCAGCCCCCCAGATACGCAGTATTTT. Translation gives CASTPSPPDTQYF.

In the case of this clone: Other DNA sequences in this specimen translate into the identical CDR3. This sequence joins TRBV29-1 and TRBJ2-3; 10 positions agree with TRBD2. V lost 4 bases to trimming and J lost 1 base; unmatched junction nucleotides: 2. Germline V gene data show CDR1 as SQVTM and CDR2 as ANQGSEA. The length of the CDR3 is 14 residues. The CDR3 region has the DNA TGCAGCGTTGCTGGGACTAGCGGCACAGATACGCAGTATTTT. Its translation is CSVAGTSGTDTQYF.

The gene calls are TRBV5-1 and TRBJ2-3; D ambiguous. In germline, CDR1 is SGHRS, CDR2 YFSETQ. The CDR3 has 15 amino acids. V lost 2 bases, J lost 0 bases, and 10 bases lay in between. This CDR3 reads CASSLRRASTDTQYF. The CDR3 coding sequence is TGCGCCAGCAGCTTAAGACGTGCTAGCACAGATACGCAGTATTTT.

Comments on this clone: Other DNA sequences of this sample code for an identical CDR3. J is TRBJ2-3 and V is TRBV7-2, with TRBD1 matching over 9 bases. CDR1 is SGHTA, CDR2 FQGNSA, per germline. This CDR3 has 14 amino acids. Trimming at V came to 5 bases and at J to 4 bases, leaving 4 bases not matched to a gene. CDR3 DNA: TGTGCCAGCAGCCTGGACAGGGGTGCAGATACGCAGTATTTT. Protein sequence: CASSLDRGADTQYF.